This TCR beta chain was profiled in a study of CD8 T cells in Susac syndrome. The length of the CDR3 is 14 residues. Between the trimmed V and J ends, which lost 3 bases and 6 bases, there was a span of 12 bases. The germline V gene has CDR1 SEHNR and CDR2 FQNEAQ (reference sequence). The authors reverse transcribed about 0.5 to 1 ug RNA with random hexamers. An immunoSEQ multiplex PCR amplified TCR beta CDR3 over 54 Vbeta and 13 Jbeta. TCRdb re-derived calls from the immunoSEQ multiplex PCR reads in MiXCR, one entry per CDR3 protein. The repertoire consists of about 130,000 distinct CDR3 sequences, with 90% to 95% occurring once and the leading ten covering roughly 0.087%. The controls, all healthy donors, were matched for age and sex. Negative isolation was used for CD8+ and CD4+ T cells, and FACS enrichment was applied to TEMRA cells.

V gene TRBV7-9 combines with J gene TRBJ2-1, with D maybe TRBD1 (6 bases). What was sequenced was CD4+ T cells from PBMCs. This receptor was taken from a human donor in good health. CDR3 region: CASSLTGQSNEQFF. CDR3 in DNA: TGTGCCAGCAGCTTGACGGGACAAAGCAATGAGCAGTTCTTC.